The clone carrying this T cell receptor (beta chain) appeared many times. Its antigen is unknown. The sample comes from a study of Graves' ophthalmopathy and Graves' hyperthyroidism. Overall study context: The study drew peripheral blood at initial diagnosis, before any treatment.

PBMCs had their origin in fresh peripheral blood (roughly 10 ml). Germline CDR1 reads MNHNS; CDR2 reads SASEGT. V was pared by 0 bases and J by 2 bases, with 14 bases between. The CDR3 is 17 residues long. Amplified TCR beta CDR3 regions were obtained using RNA transcripts as template. First-round RT-PCR relied on HTBI primers, and a second-round multiplex PCR came next. One entry per CDR3 protein, called by TCRdb with MiXCR from the multiplex PCR reads. The sample has 300,000 to 400,000 distinct CDR3 sequences; under 20% are singletons. Whole-study findings and limits: Most expanded thyroid clonotypes above 0.001 frequency also appeared in blood.

The chain combines TRBV6-1 with TRBJ1-5; D might be TRBD1 (6 bases). Sequencing used peripheral blood. The TCR originated in an adult man with Graves' ophthalmopathy. CDR3 in amino acids: CASSEARGARGNQPQHF. In nucleotides, the CDR3 is TGTGCCAGCAGTGAAGCGAGGGGGGCACGGGGCAATCAGCCCCAGCATTTT.